The present T cell receptor (beta chain) was sequenced within a study of Ad26.COV2.S vaccination and SARS-CoV-2 variants. The method was immunoSEQ multiplex PCR; TCRdb's version includes in-frame clones alone and lacks a portion of them. This table holds around 300,000 clones, about 88% found once. Treatment: around 19 received Ad26.COV2.S at low or high dose, single or two shots; roughly 5 received placebo; per-sample allocation not given. Specimens were obtained on day 63 following the first vaccine or placebo injection. With V trimmed by 6 bases and J by 3 bases, 4 bases remained unmatched. The CDR3 covers 13 residues. A single count supports this clone.

This specimen was peripheral blood, taken in a trial of Ad26.COV2.S vaccine versus placebo. This clonotype was sampled from a person aged 18 to 59 who received the Ad26.COV2.S COVID-19 vaccine or a placebo. The V and J genes are TRBV12-3 or TRBV12-4 and TRBJ2-7, with TRBD1 identical over 8 bases. The CDR3 loop reads CASSPGQVYEQYF. The CDR3 nucleotides read TGTGCCAGCAGCCCGGGACAGGTCTACGAGCAGTACTTC.